Listed below are T cell receptor beta chains from one sample, sequenced in a study of CD8 T cells in ankylosing spondylitis. TCRdb passed the 5' RACE reads through MiXCR, listing each CDR3 protein once. Of 250,000 or so distinct CDR3 sequences listed, over 15% are singletons. The sample was blood, either unsorted or a sorted T cell fraction (not recorded which). These receptors were collected from a male donor with ankylosing spondylitis or in good health (not recorded which). CDR3s include the opening cysteine and the closing phenylalanine or tryptophan. D genes are given only for firm matches. Size values are once, few and many counts, or a class for expanded clones, and some rows have none.

D gene	J gene	clone size	V gene	CDR3 DNA	CDR3 protein
-	TRBJ1-1	few	TRBV12-3/TRBV12-4	TGTGCCAGCAGTTTATCATCAGTTGACCCGACTGAAGCTTTCTTT	CASSLSSVDPTEAFF
-	TRBJ1-2	many	TRBV2	TGTGCCAGCACATCGGGGTCTGGCTACACCTTC	CASTSGSGYTF
-	TRBJ1-1	-	TRBV7-2	TGTGCCAACAAAGACACAGGGCCTGGGGAAGCTTTCTTT	CANKDTGPGEAFF
-	TRBJ1-2	-	TRBV29-1	TGCAGCGTTGAAGAATGGGATGGCTACACCTTC	CSVEEWDGYTF
-	TRBJ2-2	-	TRBV5-5	TGTGCCAGCAGCTTGGGCCTTTCTAGCGATTGGAACACCGGGGAGCTGTTTTTT	CASSLGLSSDWNTGELFF
TRBD2	TRBJ2-1	-	TRBV10-2	TGCGCCAGCACGTCAGCAACCATAACTAGCGGGGATTACAATGAGCAGTTCTTC	CASTSATITSGDYNEQFF
TRBD2	TRBJ2-2	few	TRBV20-1	TGCAGTGCTACGACTAGCGGTACCCTAAGTCCCGGGGAGCTGTTTTTT	CSATTSGTLSPGELFF
-	TRBJ2-7	few	TRBV6-2/TRBV6-3	TGTGCCAGCAGTTGGGGCAGAGGTTGGATGGGATATGCCGAGCAGTACTTC	CASSWGRGWMGYAEQYF
-	TRBJ1-2	-	TRBV27	TGTGCCAGCAGTTTATCCCAGGGAGGCTATGGCTACACCTTC	CASSLSQGGYGYTF
-	TRBJ2-5	few	TRBV20-1	TGCAGTGCTAGTATCCGGCAGGAGGAGACCCAGTACTTC	CSASIRQEETQYF
TRBD2	TRBJ2-7	-	TRBV6-5	TGTGCCAGCAGTTATTCTCCGGGAGGCTACGAGCAGTACTTC	CASSYSPGGYEQYF
TRBD2	TRBJ2-5	-	TRBV4-1	TGCGCCAGCAGCCAAGAGCCTAGCGGGAAAGAGACCCAGTACTTC	CASSQEPSGKETQYF
-	TRBJ1-1	many	TRBV4-2	TGTGCCAGCAGCCTCCAGGGTACCTTGAACACTGAAGCTTTCTTT	CASSLQGTLNTEAFF
TRBD1	TRBJ2-1	-	TRBV2	TGTGCCAGCAGTGAAGCGCTTCTCTGGCAGGGGGTCTATGAGCAGTTCTTC	CASSEALLWQGVYEQFF
TRBD1	TRBJ1-2	-	TRBV7-2	TGTGCCAGCAGCCAGGGGACAGGGCTTCCTATATATGGCTACACCTTC	CASSQGTGLPIYGYTF
-	TRBJ2-1	-	TRBV27	TGTGCCAGCATGACTCTGGACTACGTTCACAATGAGCAGTTCTTC	CASMTLDYVHNEQFF
TRBD2	TRBJ2-1	few	TRBV6-4	TGTGCCAGCAGTGCTGCGGGGGGAATTGGGGCTGAGCAGTTCTTC	CASSAAGGIGAEQFF
-	TRBJ2-3	-	TRBV7-6	TGTGCCAGCAGCTTAGGCGAGATGGATACGCAGTATTTT	CASSLGEMDTQYF
-	TRBJ2-3	few	TRBV4-3	TGCGCCAGCAGCCAAGACGGTGTCACAGATACGCAGTATTTT	CASSQDGVTDTQYF
-	TRBJ2-5	-	TRBV19	TGTGCCAGTAGTACAGGGGAGGGGTACCAAGAGACCCAGTACTTC	CASSTGEGYQETQYF
TRBD2	TRBJ2-1	-	TRBV5-1	TGCGCCAGCAGCTTGGACGCGGGAGTGGAACATGAGCAGTTCTTC	CASSLDAGVEHEQFF
-	TRBJ2-2	few	TRBV21-1	TGTGCCAGCAGCAAAGAATTTAGGCCAGGGGAACGCACCGGGGAGCTGTTTTTT	CASSKEFRPGERTGELFF
-	TRBJ2-1	-	TRBV29-1	TGCAGCGTTGTAGTGTCCCGGGTCCCCTCCTACAATGAGCAGTTCTTC	CSVVVSRVPSYNEQFF
-	TRBJ1-6	-	TRBV12-3/TRBV12-4	TGTGCCAGCAGTTTTGGGGGTCCACCCCTCCACTTT	CASSFGGPPLHF
TRBD2	TRBJ2-2	few	TRBV20-1	TGCAGTGCTAGAGAGTCCGGCGTCAGAACTAGCGGGAGGGCCACGGGCACCGGGGAGCTGTTTTTT	CSARESGVRTSGRATGTGELFF
TRBD1	TRBJ2-7	-	TRBV20-1	TGCAGTGCTCCGGGACAGTACACCTACGAGCAGTACTTC	CSAPGQYTYEQYF
TRBD1	TRBJ2-1	-	TRBV12-5	TGTGCTAGTGGTGTGGGACAGGGATCATTGAATGAGCAGTTCTTC	CASGVGQGSLNEQFF
-	TRBJ2-5	many	TRBV28	TGTGCCAGCAGCCGATGGGGGGAGACCCAGTACTTC	CASSRWGETQYF
-	TRBJ2-7	-	TRBV4-2	TGTGCCAGCAGCCATCCTACCTACGAGCAGTACTTC	CASSHPTYEQYF
-	TRBJ2-7	once	TRBV12-3/TRBV12-4	TGTGCCAGCACTAGTAATATCTACGAGCAGTACTTC	CASTSNIYEQYF
-	TRBJ1-3	-	TRBV29-1	TGCAGCGTTGATTCGGAACACTCTGGAAACACCATATATTTT	CSVDSEHSGNTIYF
-	TRBJ2-7	few	TRBV12-3/TRBV12-4	TGTGCCAGCAGTCTGGACTTCGAGCAGTACTTC	CASSLDFEQYF
-	TRBJ2-2	-	TRBV28	TGTGCCAGCAGTTTAATCCCGGCCGGGGAGCTGTTTTTT	CASSLIPAGELFF